What follows is one TCR beta chain and its context. Antigen: not known. The CDR3 is 15 residues long. V shed 5 bases and J 8 bases; nucleotides not matched to a gene: 9. CDR1 and CDR2 (germline): SGHVS, FQNEAQ. Generated by immunoSEQ multiplex PCR, the TCRdb table keeps only in-frame clones and is missing some. The profile shows approximately 70,000 clones, 85% to 95% of them singletons. The sample belongs to a study of cytomegalovirus exposure and HLA in healthy donors. Study results and limitations: Subsequent analysis found a tendency for first-cohort TCR clusters to co-occur within the roughly 130 validation repertoires. TCR sequences were mostly rare, though some public TCRs occurred in many donors. For cytomegalovirus status, the classifier reportedly gave diagnoses with high specificity and sensitivity.

Sequencing input: PBMCs. The chain combines TRBV7-8 with TRBJ2-1; TRBD2 matches 10 bases. This TCR came from a young woman in good health and CMV-seropositive. The CDR3 sequence: CASSLMSGRGDEQFF. In DNA form, the CDR3 reads TGTGCCAGCAGCCTCATGAGCGGGAGGGGGGATGAGCAGTTCTTC.